The source of this TCR beta chain is a study of T-cell memory formation after mild COVID-19. TCRdb fed the 5' RACE reads into MiXCR, producing one record per CDR3 protein. In the table there are around 300,000 distinct CDR3 sequences, 10% to 15% of which are singletons. In germline, CDR1 is GTSNPN, CDR2 SVGIG (reference sequence). With V trimmed by 1 base and J by 4 bases, 9 bases remained unmatched. This CDR3 is built from 16 residues. In its sample, this clonotype was seen a few times. The chain couples TRBV30 to TRBJ2-7, with 11 nucleotides matching TRBD1. The TCR originated in a man younger than 35 who had mild COVID-19 (a few samples of this study predate the infection). Cell type and time point are not known. The sequenced sample was PBMCs or a T cell subset sorted from them (not recorded which). In nucleotides, the CDR3 is TGTGCCTGGAGTGCCCTGATCGGGACAGGGGGTTACGAGCAGTACTTC. It translates to CAWSALIGTGGYEQYF.